Sequencing of this TCR beta chain was carried out in a study of PD-1 blockade in classical Hodgkin lymphoma. The study's findings and limits: Why the repertoires differ is still unclear, perhaps disease activity or prior therapy. Reports indicated that newly diagnosed patients had lower baseline TCR diversity than healthy donors did.

With regard to this clone: As yet, its antigen is unknown.

With no exception, relapse followed autologous stem cell transplantation in all patients, and brentuximab vedotin exposure varied. Sequenced by immunoSEQ multiplex PCR; TCRdb stores in-frame clones only, minus some. Among tens of thousands of clones listed, around 68% were seen once. The CDR3 runs 15 residues. Germline lookup yields CDR1 SEHNR and CDR2 FQNEAQ (reference sequence). V lost 5 bases, J lost 5 bases, and 15 bases lay in between. The receptor was derived from a human donor with classical Hodgkin lymphoma. The V and J genes are TRBV7-9 and TRBJ1-4, with D perhaps TRBD1 (5 bases). The sequences come from peripheral blood mononuclear cells (PBMCs), collected at baseline. The CDR3 here is CASSQTGTENEKLFF. In DNA, the CDR3 is TGTGCCAGCAGCCAAACCGGGACGGAGAATGAAAAACTGTTTTTT.